This T cell receptor beta chain was retrieved from a study of blood T cell repertoires in COVID-19. Study details: T cells, B-cell-depleted T cells, or PBMCs provided the cDNA or gDNA that served as material.

TCRdb keeps only in-frame clones here, not all; method: immunoSEQ multiplex PCR. This table has about 250,000 clones, around 84% appearing once. Two negative PCRs, clearance, or symptom resolution were required of recovered Cohort 3 donors. This sequence originates from a man aged 18 to 30 who had recovered from COVID-19. The source material was PBMCs or T cells enriched from blood (not recorded which).

This CDR3 is CASSLARPSYDEQYF. The CDR3 region has the DNA TGTGCCAGCAGCTTAGCGAGGCCTAGTTATGACGAGCAGTACTTC. This rearrangement joins TRBV7-9 to TRBJ2-7; D is ambiguous. The CDR3 sequence is 15 residues long. The germline V gene encodes CDR1 SEHNR and CDR2 FQNEAQ (reference sequence). The germline V and J ends were trimmed by 0 bases and 5 bases, with 14 bases remaining between them. The whole variable domain, remainder taken from reference TRBV7-9 and TRBJ2-7, is DTGVSQNPRHKITKRGQNVTFRCDPISEHNRLYWYRQTLGQGPEFLTYFQNEAQLEKSRLLSDRFSAERPKGSFSTLEIQRTEQGDSAMYLCASSLARPSYDEQYFGPGTRLTVT.